This T cell receptor (beta chain) was identified during a study of early T cells in non-severe SARS-CoV-2 infection. TCRdb re-called the 5' RACE reads through MiXCR, storing one row per CDR3 protein. Among over 80,000 distinct CDR3 sequences listed, approximately 12% were seen once. This CDR3 is 15 amino acids long. Germline V gives CDR1 MGHRA, CDR2 YSYEKL. V dropped 4 bases and J dropped 2 bases, with 15 bases sitting between them. Sample: whole blood, taken at baseline. The sequence was collected from an adult who was a healthcare worker with PCR-confirmed SARS-CoV-2 infection or an uninfected control (not recorded which). The chain is built from TRBV4-1 and TRBJ2-7; possible D gene TRBD1, 6 bases. This chain's CDR3 is CASSPETGSTYEQYF. The CDR3 nucleotides read TGCGCCAGCAGCCCAGAAACAGGGAGCACCTACGAGCAGTACTTC.